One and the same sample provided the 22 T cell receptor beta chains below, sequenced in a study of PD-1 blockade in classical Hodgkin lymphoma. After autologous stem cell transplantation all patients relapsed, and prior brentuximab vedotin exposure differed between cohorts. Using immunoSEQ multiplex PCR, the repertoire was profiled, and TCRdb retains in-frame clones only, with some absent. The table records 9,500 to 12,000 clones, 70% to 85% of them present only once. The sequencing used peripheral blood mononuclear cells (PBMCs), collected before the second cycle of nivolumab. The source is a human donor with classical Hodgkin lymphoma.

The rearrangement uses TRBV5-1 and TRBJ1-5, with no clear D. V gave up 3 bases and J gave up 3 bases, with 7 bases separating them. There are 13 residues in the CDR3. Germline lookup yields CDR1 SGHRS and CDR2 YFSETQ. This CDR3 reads CASSSTSNQPQHF. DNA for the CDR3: TGCGCCAGCAGCTCCACCTCCAATCAGCCCCAGCATTTT.

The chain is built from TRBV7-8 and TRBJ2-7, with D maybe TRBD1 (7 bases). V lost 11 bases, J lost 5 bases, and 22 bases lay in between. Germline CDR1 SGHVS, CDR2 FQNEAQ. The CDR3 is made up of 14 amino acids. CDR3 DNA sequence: TGTGCCGTTTTACGGGCAGGGGGGAGCGACGAGCAGTACTTC. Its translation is CAVLRAGGSDEQYF. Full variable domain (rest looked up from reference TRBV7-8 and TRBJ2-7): GAGVSQSPRYKVAKRGQDVALRCDPISGHVSLFWYQQALGQGPEFLTYFQNEAQLDKSGLPSDRFFAERPEGSVSTLKIQRTQQEDSAVYLCAVLRAGGSDEQYFGPGTRLTVT.

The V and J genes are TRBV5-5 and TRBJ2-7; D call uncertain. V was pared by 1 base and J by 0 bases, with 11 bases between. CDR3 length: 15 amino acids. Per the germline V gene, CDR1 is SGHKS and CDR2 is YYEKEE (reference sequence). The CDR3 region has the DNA TGTGCCAGCAGCTTGCACAGCCACTTCTCCTACGAGCAGTACTTC. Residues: CASSLHSHFSYEQYF.

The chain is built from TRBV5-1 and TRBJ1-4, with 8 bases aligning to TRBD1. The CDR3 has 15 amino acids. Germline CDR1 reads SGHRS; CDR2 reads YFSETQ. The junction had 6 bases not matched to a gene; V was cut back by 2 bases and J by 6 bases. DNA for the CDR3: TGCGCCAGCAGCTTTGACAGGGGTTCCGATGAAAAACTGTTTTTT. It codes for CASSFDRGSDEKLFF.

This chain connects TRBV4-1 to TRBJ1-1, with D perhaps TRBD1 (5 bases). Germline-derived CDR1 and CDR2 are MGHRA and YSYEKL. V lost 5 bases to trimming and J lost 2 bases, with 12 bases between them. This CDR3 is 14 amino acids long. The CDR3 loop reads CASSFQGPNTEAFF. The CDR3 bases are TGCGCCAGCAGCTTCCAGGGACCCAACACTGAAGCTTTCTTT.

CDR3 sequence: CASSLVGNPNGYTF. The DNA of the CDR3 is TGTGCCAGCAGTTTAGTGGGCAACCCCAATGGCTACACCTTC. The V and J genes are TRBV28 and TRBJ1-2; D gene uncertain. Per the germline V gene, CDR1 is MDHEN and CDR2 is SYDVKM. The CDR3 loop spans 14 amino acids. V lost 2 bases, J lost 6 bases, and 13 bases lay in between.

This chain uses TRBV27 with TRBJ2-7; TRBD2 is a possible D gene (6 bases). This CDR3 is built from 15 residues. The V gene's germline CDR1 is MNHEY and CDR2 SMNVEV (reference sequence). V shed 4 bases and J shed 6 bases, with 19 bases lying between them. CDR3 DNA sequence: TGTGCCAGCAGTTCGAGCCTAGCGCCCGGGGGCGAGCAGTACTTC. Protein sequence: CASSSSLAPGGEQYF.

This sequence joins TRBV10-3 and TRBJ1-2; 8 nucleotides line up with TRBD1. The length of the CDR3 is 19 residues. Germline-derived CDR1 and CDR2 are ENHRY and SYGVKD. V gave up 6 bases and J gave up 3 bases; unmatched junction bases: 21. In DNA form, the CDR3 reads TGTGCCATCAGCCCCTTCCAGGCAGGGGGCGCAGGGCCGGACTATGGCTACACCTTC. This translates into CAISPFQAGGAGPDYGYTF.

The CDR3 DNA reads as TGCAGCGTTGAGGGGGGTGCAGGGCCCGCCGGGGAGCTGTTTTTT. It yields the protein CSVEGGAGPAGELFF. The chain is built from TRBV29-1 and TRBJ2-2; D possibly corresponds to TRBD2 (6 bases). CDR3 length: 15 amino acids. Germline CDR1 SQVTM, CDR2 ANQGSEA. Between the trimmed V and J ends, which lost 3 bases and 6 bases, there was a span of 17 bases.

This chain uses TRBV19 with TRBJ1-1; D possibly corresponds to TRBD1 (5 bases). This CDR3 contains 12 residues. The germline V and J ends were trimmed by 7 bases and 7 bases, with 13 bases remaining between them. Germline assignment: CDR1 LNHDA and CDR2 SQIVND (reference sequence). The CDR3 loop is CASIGRVYEAFF. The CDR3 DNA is TGTGCCAGTATTGGCAGGGTCTATGAAGCTTTCTTT.

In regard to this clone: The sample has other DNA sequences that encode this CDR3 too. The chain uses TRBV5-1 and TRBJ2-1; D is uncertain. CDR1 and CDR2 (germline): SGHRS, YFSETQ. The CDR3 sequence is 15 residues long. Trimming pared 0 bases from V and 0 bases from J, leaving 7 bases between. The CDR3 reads CASSLAVSSYNEQFF. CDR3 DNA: TGCGCCAGCAGCTTGGCGGTCAGCTCCTACAATGAGCAGTTCTTC.

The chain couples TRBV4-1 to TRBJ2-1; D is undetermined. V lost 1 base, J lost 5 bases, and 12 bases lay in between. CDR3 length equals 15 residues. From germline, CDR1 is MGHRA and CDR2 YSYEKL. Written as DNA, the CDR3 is TGCGCCAGCAGCCAAGGTTTTGGGAAGGACAATGAGCAGTTCTTC. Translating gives CASSQGFGKDNEQFF.

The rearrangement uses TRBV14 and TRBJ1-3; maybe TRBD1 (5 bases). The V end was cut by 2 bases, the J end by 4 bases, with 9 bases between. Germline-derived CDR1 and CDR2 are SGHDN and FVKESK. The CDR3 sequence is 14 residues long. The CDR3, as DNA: TGTGCCAGCAGCCAACAGGGTTCAGGAAACACCATATATTTT. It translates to CASSQQGSGNTIYF.

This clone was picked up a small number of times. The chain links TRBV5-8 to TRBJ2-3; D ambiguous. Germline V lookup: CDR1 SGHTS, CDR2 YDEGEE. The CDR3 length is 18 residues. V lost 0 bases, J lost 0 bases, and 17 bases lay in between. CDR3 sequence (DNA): TGTGCCAGCAGCTTGGTATATGGCCTCACTTCTAGCACAGATACGCAGTATTTT. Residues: CASSLVYGLTSSTDTQYF. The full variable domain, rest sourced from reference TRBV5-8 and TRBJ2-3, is EAGVTQSPTHLIKTRGQQATLRCSPISGHTSVYWYQQALGLGLQFLLWYDEGEERNRGNFPPRFSGRQFPNYSSELNVNALELEDSALYLCASSLVYGLTSSTDTQYFGPGTRLTVL.

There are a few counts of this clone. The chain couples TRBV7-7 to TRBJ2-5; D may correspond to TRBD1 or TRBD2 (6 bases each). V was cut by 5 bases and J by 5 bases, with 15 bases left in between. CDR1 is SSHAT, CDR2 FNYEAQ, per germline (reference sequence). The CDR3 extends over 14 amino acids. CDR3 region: CASSLTRGGETQYF. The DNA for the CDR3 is TGTGCCAGCAGCCTAACAAGAGGGGGGGAGACCCAGTACTTC. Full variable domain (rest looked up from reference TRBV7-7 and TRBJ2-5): GAGVSQSPRYKVTKRGQDVTLRCDPISSHATLYWYQQALGQGPEFLTYFNYEAQPDKSGLPSDRFSAERPEGSISTLTIQRTEQRDSAMYRCASSLTRGGETQYFGPGTRLLVL.

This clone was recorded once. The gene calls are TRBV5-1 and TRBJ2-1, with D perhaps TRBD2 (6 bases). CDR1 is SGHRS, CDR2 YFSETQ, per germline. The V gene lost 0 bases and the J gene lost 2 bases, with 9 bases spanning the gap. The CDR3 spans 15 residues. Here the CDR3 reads CASSLGAGTYNEQFF. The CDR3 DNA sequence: TGCGCCAGCAGCTTGGGAGCGGGTACCTACAATGAGCAGTTCTTC.

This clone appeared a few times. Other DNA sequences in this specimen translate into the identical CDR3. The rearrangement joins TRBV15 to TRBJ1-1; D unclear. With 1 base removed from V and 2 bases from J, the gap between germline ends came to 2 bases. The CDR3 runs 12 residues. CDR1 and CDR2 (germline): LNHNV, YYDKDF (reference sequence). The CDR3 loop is CATSRGNTEAFF. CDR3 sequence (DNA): TGTGCCACCAGCAGAGGAAACACTGAAGCTTTCTTT.

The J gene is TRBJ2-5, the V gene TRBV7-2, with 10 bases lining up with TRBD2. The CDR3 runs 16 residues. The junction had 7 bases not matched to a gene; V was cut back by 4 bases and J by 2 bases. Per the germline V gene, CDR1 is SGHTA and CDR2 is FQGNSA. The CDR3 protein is CASSSLAGYRQETQYF. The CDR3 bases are TGTGCCAGCAGCTCACTAGCGGGGTATAGACAAGAGACCCAGTACTTC.

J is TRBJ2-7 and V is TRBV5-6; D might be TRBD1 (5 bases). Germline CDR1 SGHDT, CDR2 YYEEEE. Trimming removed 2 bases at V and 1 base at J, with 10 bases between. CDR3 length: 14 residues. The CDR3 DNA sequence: TGTGCCAGCAGCTTTACAGGCGGATCCTACGAGCAGTACTTC. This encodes CASSFTGGSYEQYF.

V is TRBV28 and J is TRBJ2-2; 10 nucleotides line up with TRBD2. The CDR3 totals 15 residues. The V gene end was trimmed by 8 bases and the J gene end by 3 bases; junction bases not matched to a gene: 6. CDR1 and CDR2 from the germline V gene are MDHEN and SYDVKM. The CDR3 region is CASESGRAYTGELFF. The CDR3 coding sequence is TGTGCCAGCGAAAGCGGGAGGGCGTACACCGGGGAGCTGTTTTTT.

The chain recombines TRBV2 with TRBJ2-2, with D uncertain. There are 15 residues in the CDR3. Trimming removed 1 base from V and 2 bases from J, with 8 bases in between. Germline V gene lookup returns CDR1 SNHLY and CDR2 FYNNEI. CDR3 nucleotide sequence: TGTGCCAGCAGTGAAGTTCCACTAAACACCGGGGAGCTGTTTTTT. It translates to CASSEVPLNTGELFF.

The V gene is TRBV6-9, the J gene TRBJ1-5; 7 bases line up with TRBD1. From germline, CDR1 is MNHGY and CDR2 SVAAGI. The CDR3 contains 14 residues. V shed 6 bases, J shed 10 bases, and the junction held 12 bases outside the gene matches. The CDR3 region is CASSSTGVQSPQHF. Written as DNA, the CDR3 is TGTGCCAGCAGCTCTACAGGGGTCCAGAGCCCCCAGCATTTT.